The present T cell receptor beta chain was sequenced within a study of CD8+ T cells in alopecia areata. Findings and caveats of the study: Tofacitinib significantly lowered scalp clonality and expanded CD8+ clones among the top 100. TCR sharing was clearer in mice than between patients, perhaps partly owing to patient HLA diversity.

Extracted RNA was reverse transcribed into cDNA, the sequencing template. Sequencing used immunoSEQ multiplex PCR; TCRdb keeps in-frame clones, though not all of them. The sample lists approximately 210,000 clones; 64% were seen once. This clone was seen more than once but under ten times. Its antigen remains unidentified. Other nucleotide sequences from this sample produce the same CDR3. The V and J ends lost 3 bases and 2 bases respectively, with 10 bases between them. In germline, CDR1 is SGHRS, CDR2 YFSETQ. The CDR3 is 14 residues long. Treatment indicated: oral pan-JAK inhibitor, 5-10 mg twice daily.

The J gene is TRBJ2-3, the V gene TRBV5-1; maybe TRBD1 (5 bases). The TCR comes from a human donor with alopecia areata. This specimen consisted of CD4+ T cells sorted from blood, obtained at week 4, from a patient treated with tofacitinib. The chain's CDR3 is CASSSRDYTDTQYF. CDR3 DNA: TGCGCCAGCAGCTCCAGGGATTACACAGATACGCAGTATTTT.